This is a list of T cell receptor beta chains from one sample in a study of shared clonotypes between healthy human individuals. The table came from immunoSEQ multiplex PCR; TCRdb's copy has only in-frame clones and leaves some out. The table records under 600,000 clones, about 80% of them present only once. Input material: PBMCs. The receptors here all came from a woman aged 35 to 49 in good health. Some clones in this sample may be carry-over from other donors' samples. Each CDR3 is given with its conserved first and last residue.

V gene	J gene	CDR3 protein
TRBV7-9	TRBJ1-1	CASGNLEAFF
TRBV11-2	TRBJ1-1	CASSLGRTEPEAFF
TRBV2	TRBJ2-1	CASTTDRTTYNEQFF
TRBV6-5	TRBJ2-2	CASSPLSRGGELFF
TRBV7-6	TRBJ2-1	CASSLGQAPSNEQFF
TRBV5-4	TRBJ1-1	CASSLGTEAFF
TRBV5-1	TRBJ2-7	CASSLTPLANSYEQYF
TRBV27	TRBJ2-7	CASSRGYRELRGQYF
TRBV28	TRBJ2-5	CASSFGLRHETQYF
TRBV5-4	TRBJ1-3	CASSLRDGGAPGNTIYF
TRBV19	TRBJ2-1	CASSISPLRELGRGSHNEQFF
TRBV9	TRBJ1-1	CASSRDWNTEAFF
TRBV28	TRBJ1-5	CASTRVVYSNQPQHF
TRBV5-8	TRBJ1-5	CATGTGGQPQHF
TRBV6-1	TRBJ2-7	CASSGTGGKHEQYF
TRBV9	TRBJ1-2	CASSQQGEIGYTF
TRBV7-9	TRBJ2-5	CASSASGFQETQYF
TRBV7-9	TRBJ1-4	CASSLGWDRYNEKLFF
TRBV30	TRBJ2-3	CAWSRFDTQYF
TRBV5-4	TRBJ1-2	CASSPPGGPDQNYGYTF
TRBV7-9	TRBJ1-5	CASSSGGGYQPQHF
TRBV4-2	TRBJ2-3	CASSQVLGVDTQYF
TRBV15	TRBJ2-7	CATSREPAGGYEQYF
TRBV15	TRBJ2-7	CATSIGKGGLVYEQYF
TRBV12-5	TRBJ1-1	CASGLQGGTEAFF
TRBV30	TRBJ1-1	CAWAVGGATEAFF
TRBV28	TRBJ2-7	CASSLDNSGRVQYF
TRBV27	TRBJ2-5	CASSGQWGPRETQYF
TRBV7-9	TRBJ1-4	CASSLGTDYLMTEKLFF
TRBV6-6	TRBJ2-1	CASSIGRYNEQFF
TRBV27	TRBJ2-1	CATWGGLYNEQFF